Below, 2 T cell receptor beta chains from the same sample are listed, as sequenced in a study of T cells in Graves' hyperthyroidism and ophthalmopathy. TCR beta CDR3 sequences were amplified from RNA transcripts. A set of HTBI primers served as the primers for a first-round RT-PCR of the TCR CDR3. TCRdb re-called the multiplex PCR reads with MiXCR, one entry per CDR3 protein. The sample contains approximately 600,000 distinct CDR3 sequences, approximately 15% of which appear only once. The sequencing sample was made of blood. The receptors derive from a woman aged 18 to 35 with Graves' ophthalmopathy.

This clonotype was recorded once. A read error may explain this, as a much larger clone is one base away. The chain couples TRBV18 to TRBJ2-7; TRBD1 matches at 7 bases. Germline lookup yields CDR1 KGHSH and CDR2 LQKENI. The CDR3 extends over 15 amino acids. DNA for the CDR3: TGTGCCAGCTCAACTATCGGGACAGTCTCCTACGAGCGGTACTTC. Residues: CASSTIGTVSYERYF.

A word on this clonotype: This may stem from a read error, because a much larger clone lies one nucleotide away. The chain combines TRBV20-1 with TRBJ2-5, with unresolved D. V lost 1 base, J lost 0 bases, and 9 bases lay in between. The germline CDR1 and CDR2 sequences are DFQATT and SNEGSKA (reference sequence). This CDR3 has 14 amino acids. The CDR3 nucleotides read TGCAGTGCTAGAGGCATCAGGTACCAAGAGACCCAGTACTTC. Amino acids: CSARGIRYQETQYF.